These T cell receptor beta chains were read from a single sample in a study of CD8+CD57+ T cells in acquired aplastic anemia. TCRdb redid the calling of the reads with MiXCR, one entry per CDR3 protein. The sample lists around 180,000 distinct CDR3 sequences; 55% to 80% were seen once. The sample was sorted CD4+, CD8+, or CD8+CD57+ T cells (not recorded which) from PBMCs. These receptors came from a human donor in good health. Each CDR3 is given with its conserved first and last residue. The D gene is left open where the match is weak. Size tells how often a clone was seen (once, few, many) or the class of an expanded clone, and some rows leave it out.

cdr3_length: 15
j_call: TRBJ2-5
d_call: -
clone_size: -
v_call: TRBV7-8
cdr3_nt: TGTGCCAGCAGCCCGTCGGACTCCCCGGCGGAGACCCAGTACTTC
cdr3_aa: CASSPSDSPAETQYF

cdr3_length: 13
j_call: TRBJ1-1
d_call: -
clone_size: -
v_call: TRBV6-1
cdr3_nt: TGTGCCAGCAGTGAGGGGGGGTGGACTGAAGCTTTCTTT
cdr3_aa: CASSEGGWTEAFF

cdr3_length: 17
j_call: TRBJ1-1
d_call: -
clone_size: -
v_call: TRBV19
cdr3_nt: TGTGCCAGTAGTATCACAGTCGGCGCGTCGTCGAACACTGAAGCTTTCTTT
cdr3_aa: CASSITVGASSNTEAFF

cdr3_length: 17
j_call: TRBJ2-2
d_call: -
clone_size: -
v_call: TRBV5-1
cdr3_nt: TGCGCCAGCAGCTTGGAAGTAGGGTTTAGTACGGCCGGGGAGCTGTTTTTT
cdr3_aa: CASSLEVGFSTAGELFF

cdr3_length: 17
j_call: TRBJ1-6
d_call: TRBD1
clone_size: -
v_call: TRBV7-2
cdr3_nt: TGTGCCAGCAGCTTAATGACAGGGGCGCTCTATAATTCACCCCTCCACTTT
cdr3_aa: CASSLMTGALYNSPLHF

cdr3_length: 15
j_call: TRBJ1-5
d_call: TRBD1
clone_size: many
v_call: TRBV6-5
cdr3_nt: TGTGCCAGCAGTTACTCGACGGACAGGGACCAGCCCCAGCATTTT
cdr3_aa: CASSYSTDRDQPQHF

cdr3_length: 14
j_call: TRBJ2-7
d_call: -
clone_size: -
v_call: TRBV20-1
cdr3_nt: TGCAGTGCTAGAGACAGGTTTAGCTCCTACGAGCAGTACTTC
cdr3_aa: CSARDRFSSYEQYF

cdr3_length: 11
j_call: TRBJ2-7
d_call: -
clone_size: -
v_call: TRBV7-9
cdr3_nt: TGTGCCAGCAGCGCACTCGGGGAGCAGTACTTC
cdr3_aa: CASSALGEQYF

cdr3_length: 16
j_call: TRBJ2-7
d_call: TRBD1
clone_size: few
v_call: TRBV7-2
cdr3_nt: TGTGCCAGCAGCTTCCCCGGGACAGGGGGCTTGTACGAGCAGTACTTC
cdr3_aa: CASSFPGTGGLYEQYF

cdr3_length: 15
j_call: TRBJ2-1
d_call: TRBD2
clone_size: -
v_call: TRBV24-1
cdr3_nt: TGTGCCACCAGTACCGGACTAGCAGGGCGCAATGAGCAGTTCTTC
cdr3_aa: CATSTGLAGRNEQFF

cdr3_length: 15
j_call: TRBJ2-7
d_call: -
clone_size: -
v_call: TRBV7-6
cdr3_nt: TGTGCCAGCAGCTTAGCTAGCGGTTTCTCCTACGAGCAGTACTTC
cdr3_aa: CASSLASGFSYEQYF

cdr3_length: 14
j_call: TRBJ2-7
d_call: -
clone_size: -
v_call: TRBV11-2
cdr3_nt: TGTGCCAGCAGCCCCCTTCGAGGGACCTACGAGCAGTACTTC
cdr3_aa: CASSPLRGTYEQYF

cdr3_length: 15
j_call: TRBJ2-5
d_call: -
clone_size: -
v_call: TRBV9
cdr3_nt: TGTGCCAGCAGCGTAGCTACCACAGGGCAAGAGACCCAGTACTTC
cdr3_aa: CASSVATTGQETQYF

cdr3_length: 13
j_call: TRBJ2-1
d_call: TRBD1
clone_size: -
v_call: TRBV20-1
cdr3_nt: TGCAGTGCGTACCGGGACAGGGGCACTGAGCAGTTCTTC
cdr3_aa: CSAYRDRGTEQFF

cdr3_length: 14
j_call: TRBJ1-5
d_call: TRBD1
clone_size: many
v_call: TRBV9
cdr3_nt: TGTGCCAGCAGCGCAGGACAGGGAGGCCAGCCCCAGCATTTT
cdr3_aa: CASSAGQGGQPQHF

cdr3_length: 18
j_call: TRBJ2-3
d_call: TRBD2
clone_size: many
v_call: TRBV10-3
cdr3_nt: TGTGCCATCAGTGAGTCCGTGACTAGCGACGGTTCCCCAGATACGCAGTATTTT
cdr3_aa: CAISESVTSDGSPDTQYF

cdr3_length: 13
j_call: TRBJ2-2
d_call: -
clone_size: -
v_call: TRBV11-2
cdr3_nt: TGTGCCAGCAGCTTAGATCTTGGCGGGGAGCCGTTTTTT
cdr3_aa: CASSLDLGGEPFF

cdr3_length: 15
j_call: TRBJ1-3
d_call: TRBD1
clone_size: few
v_call: TRBV7-2
cdr3_nt: TGTGCCAGCAGCTTAGGACAGGGAGCGGGAAACACCATATATTTT
cdr3_aa: CASSLGQGAGNTIYF

cdr3_length: 13
j_call: TRBJ2-7
d_call: TRBD1
clone_size: -
v_call: TRBV2
cdr3_nt: TGTGCCAGCAGTGGGGGAGGACAGGGCGAGCAGTACTTC
cdr3_aa: CASSGGGQGEQYF

cdr3_length: 19
j_call: TRBJ2-7
d_call: TRBD2
clone_size: -
v_call: TRBV10-3
cdr3_nt: TGTGCCATCAGTGATTTCGAGGCGAAGACTAGCGGGAGTCTGTACGAGCAGTACTTC
cdr3_aa: CAISDFEAKTSGSLYEQYF

cdr3_length: 16
j_call: TRBJ1-1
d_call: -
clone_size: -
v_call: TRBV7-2
cdr3_nt: TGTGCCAGCAGCCCGATCGCCCAGGGTCTGAACACTGAAGCTTTCTTT
cdr3_aa: CASSPIAQGLNTEAFF

cdr3_length: 15
j_call: TRBJ2-7
d_call: -
clone_size: once
v_call: TRBV7-2
cdr3_nt: TGTGCCAGCCGAGGAAACCGGGACGGAGCCTACGAGCAGTACTTC
cdr3_aa: CASRGNRDGAYEQYF

cdr3_length: 14
j_call: TRBJ1-6
d_call: TRBD1
clone_size: -
v_call: TRBV7-3
cdr3_nt: TGTGCCAGCAGCCCACAGGGGGAACGGTCAGCCCTCCACTTT
cdr3_aa: CASSPQGERSALHF

cdr3_length: 13
j_call: TRBJ2-1
d_call: -
clone_size: -
v_call: TRBV10-3
cdr3_nt: TGTGCCATCAGTGAGTTGGGTGGCCAGGAGCAGTTCTTC
cdr3_aa: CAISELGGQEQFF

cdr3_length: 16
j_call: TRBJ2-7
d_call: -
clone_size: -
v_call: TRBV15
cdr3_nt: TGTGCCACCAGCGGGGGGACCGGGACTGGGTCCTACGAGCAGTACTTC
cdr3_aa: CATSGGTGTGSYEQYF

cdr3_length: 16
j_call: TRBJ2-2
d_call: -
clone_size: many
v_call: TRBV5-5
cdr3_nt: TGTGCCAGCAGCTTGGCGCGGCAGGCGAACACCGGGGAGCTGTTTTTT
cdr3_aa: CASSLARQANTGELFF

cdr3_length: 14
j_call: TRBJ1-1
d_call: -
clone_size: many
v_call: TRBV2
cdr3_nt: TGTGCCAGCAGTGTGGGGGGGGGGAGCACTGAAGCTTTCTTT
cdr3_aa: CASSVGGGSTEAFF

cdr3_length: 15
j_call: TRBJ2-3
d_call: TRBD2
clone_size: -
v_call: TRBV2
cdr3_nt: TGTGCCAGCAGTCATAGCGGGCTAAACACAGATACGCAGTATTTT
cdr3_aa: CASSHSGLNTDTQYF

cdr3_length: 14
j_call: TRBJ2-7
d_call: TRBD1
clone_size: few
v_call: TRBV20-1
cdr3_nt: TGCAGTGCTAGCCGGACAGGGGCGAGTTCCGAGCAGTACTTC
cdr3_aa: CSASRTGASSEQYF

cdr3_length: 17
j_call: TRBJ2-1
d_call: TRBD2
clone_size: -
v_call: TRBV5-6
cdr3_nt: TGTGCCAGCACGGGACTAGCGGGGGGTCCAACCTACAATGAGCAGTTCTTC
cdr3_aa: CASTGLAGGPTYNEQFF

cdr3_length: 14
j_call: TRBJ1-3
d_call: -
clone_size: -
v_call: TRBV10-3
cdr3_nt: TGTGCCATCAGTGACATGGGCGGCGGAAACACCATATATTTT
cdr3_aa: CAISDMGGGNTIYF

cdr3_length: 11
j_call: TRBJ2-5
d_call: -
clone_size: many
v_call: TRBV29-1
cdr3_nt: TGCAGCGTTCCGGGTGGGGAGACCCAGTACTTC
cdr3_aa: CSVPGGETQYF

cdr3_length: 16
j_call: TRBJ2-5
d_call: TRBD2
clone_size: -
v_call: TRBV5-1
cdr3_nt: TGCGCCAGCAGGTATACTAGCGGGAGTTTTGCAGATACGCAGTACTTC
cdr3_aa: CASRYTSGSFADTQYF

cdr3_length: 15
j_call: TRBJ1-3
d_call: -
clone_size: -
v_call: TRBV25-1
cdr3_nt: TGTGCCAGCAGTGTAGGGGGAGCGGGGGGAAACACCATATATTTT
cdr3_aa: CASSVGGAGGNTIYF

cdr3_length: 15
j_call: TRBJ2-1
d_call: TRBD2
clone_size: -
v_call: TRBV20-1
cdr3_nt: TGCAGTGCTAGAGATAGGGGACTATTGTACAATGAGCAGTTCTTC
cdr3_aa: CSARDRGLLYNEQFF

cdr3_length: 16
j_call: TRBJ2-2
d_call: -
clone_size: -
v_call: TRBV10-3
cdr3_nt: TGTGCCAGCAGTCCCATGGGGGGTCGCAACACCGGGGAGCTGTTTTTT
cdr3_aa: CASSPMGGRNTGELFF

cdr3_length: 12
j_call: TRBJ2-1
d_call: -
clone_size: -
v_call: TRBV24-1
cdr3_nt: TGTGCCACCAGTCTAACAGGCGATGAGCAGTTCTTC
cdr3_aa: CATSLTGDEQFF

cdr3_length: 16
j_call: TRBJ2-1
d_call: TRBD2
clone_size: many
v_call: TRBV9
cdr3_nt: TGTGCCAGCAGCCCGAGGGGACTAGCGGGTTACAATGAGCAGTTCTTC
cdr3_aa: CASSPRGLAGYNEQFF

cdr3_length: 17
j_call: TRBJ2-1
d_call: -
clone_size: once
v_call: TRBV7-9
cdr3_nt: TGTGCCAGCAGCTTAGCCCTAGACACGGCGTCTGTCGATGAGCAGTTCTTC
cdr3_aa: CASSLALDTASVDEQFF

cdr3_length: 14
j_call: TRBJ2-3
d_call: -
clone_size: -
v_call: TRBV11-3
cdr3_nt: TGTGCCAGCAGCTTAGCGTCCGTGGGGGATACGCAGTATTTT
cdr3_aa: CASSLASVGDTQYF

cdr3_length: 15
j_call: TRBJ1-2
d_call: TRBD1
clone_size: -
v_call: TRBV7-2
cdr3_nt: TGTGCCAGCAGCTTAGCCAGGGGGAGTGTGGAGGGCTACACCTTC
cdr3_aa: CASSLARGSVEGYTF

cdr3_length: 16
j_call: TRBJ2-2
d_call: -
clone_size: many
v_call: TRBV24-1
cdr3_nt: TGTGCCACCAGTGATTTAGAGGGTCGGGGCACCGGGGAGCTGTTTTTT
cdr3_aa: CATSDLEGRGTGELFF

cdr3_length: 13
j_call: TRBJ2-2
d_call: -
clone_size: many
v_call: TRBV20-1
cdr3_nt: TGCAGTGCTAGTACAACGAACACCGGGGAGCTGTTTTTT
cdr3_aa: CSASTTNTGELFF

cdr3_length: 15
j_call: TRBJ2-2
d_call: -
clone_size: many
v_call: TRBV20-1
cdr3_nt: TGCAGTGCTAGTTTCGCGGCTTCGAACACCGGGGAGCTGTTTTTT
cdr3_aa: CSASFAASNTGELFF

cdr3_length: 15
j_call: TRBJ2-1
d_call: -
clone_size: many
v_call: TRBV7-3
cdr3_nt: TGTGCCAGCAGCTTAATGGGGAGCTCCTACAATGAGCAGTTCTTC
cdr3_aa: CASSLMGSSYNEQFF

cdr3_length: 13
j_call: TRBJ2-5
d_call: -
clone_size: -
v_call: TRBV7-3
cdr3_nt: TGTGCCAGCAGCTTAAAAATGCGAGAGACCCAGTACTTC
cdr3_aa: CASSLKMRETQYF